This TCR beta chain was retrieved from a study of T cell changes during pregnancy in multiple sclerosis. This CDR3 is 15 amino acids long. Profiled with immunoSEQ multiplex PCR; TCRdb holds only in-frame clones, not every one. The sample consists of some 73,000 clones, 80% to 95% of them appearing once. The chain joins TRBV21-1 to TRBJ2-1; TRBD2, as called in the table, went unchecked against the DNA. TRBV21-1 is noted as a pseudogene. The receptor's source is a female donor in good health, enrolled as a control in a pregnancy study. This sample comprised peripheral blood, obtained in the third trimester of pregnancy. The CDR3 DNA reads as TGTGCCAGCATCCCGACCGGGACTAGAGGTGATGAGCAGTTCTTC. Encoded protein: CASIPTGTRGDEQFF.